The T cell receptor (beta chain) under discussion was sequenced for a study of cytomegalovirus exposure and HLA in healthy donors. Per germline, CDR1 MNHEY and CDR2 SMNVEV (reference sequence). The length of the CDR3 is 14 residues. The V end lost 2 bases, the J end lost 4 bases, and 12 bases lay between the germline ends. The PCR made use of 60 Vbeta and 13 Jbeta primers. Repertoires were generated with immunoSEQ multiplex PCR, while TCRdb's copy carries only in-frame clones and drops some. Among about 62,000 clones, 87% were seen once, and the ten largest hold about 1.5%. The chain recombines TRBV27 with TRBJ2-7; D might be TRBD1 (5 bases). The sequence came from a man aged 18 to 35 in good health and CMV-seronegative. The sequencing sample was made of PBMCs. The CDR3 here is CASSLGAPLYEQYF. CDR3 bases: TGTGCCAGCAGTTTAGGGGCCCCTCTATACGAGCAGTACTTC.